Below, 17 T cell receptor beta chains from the same sample are listed, as sequenced in a study of blood T cell repertoires in COVID-19. Assay: immunoSEQ multiplex PCR; the TCRdb copy retains only in-frame clones and omits some. The repertoire has 80,000 to 100,000 clones, 88% of them found once; the top ten carry about 1.9%. What was sequenced was peripheral blood. Receptors were obtained from a man aged 45-65 years with COVID-19, enrolled during active disease.

The chain joins TRBV7-2 to TRBJ2-7; maybe TRBD2 (6 bases). Trimming took 2 bases from V and 3 from J, leaving 11 bases between them. The V gene's germline CDR1 is SGHTA and CDR2 FQGNSA. This CDR3 spans 14 amino acids. The CDR3 DNA sequence: TGTGCCAGCAGCTTATGGAAGGGAGGCTACGAGCAGTACTTC. Translated, it gives CASSLWKGGYEQYF.

This chain's CDR3 is CASRGQNTEAFF. The CDR3 DNA reads as TGCGCCAGCAGAGGACAGAACACTGAAGCTTTCTTT. V gene TRBV10-1 combines with J gene TRBJ1-1, with D tentatively TRBD1 (5 bases). The V and J ends lost 6 bases and 1 base respectively, with 6 bases between them. Germline V gene sequence: CDR1 WNHNN, CDR2 SYGVQD (reference sequence). The length of the CDR3 is 12 residues.

The DNA for the CDR3 is TGTGCCTGGAGCAGGGGACAGGGGGTCTACGAGCAGTACTTC. Translating it yields CAWSRGQGVYEQYF. The rearrangement links TRBV30 to TRBJ2-7, with 11 positions matching TRBD1. Germline CDR1 reads GTSNPN; CDR2 reads SVGIG (reference sequence). This CDR3 contains 14 residues. V trimming: 3 bases; J trimming: 3 bases; junction bases outside the gene matches: 4.

This sequence joins TRBV6-2 or TRBV6-3 and TRBJ1-1; TRBD1 might be the D (5 bases). The CDR3 totals 12 residues. Trimming took 2 bases from V and 7 from J, leaving 8 bases between them. The germline V gene has CDR1 MNHEY and CDR2 SVGEGT. The CDR3 here is CASSYRGGEAFF. DNA of the CDR3: TGTGCCAGCAGTTACCGCGGGGGTGAAGCTTTCTTT.

This chain uses TRBV9 with TRBJ2-1; TRBD2 aligns across 9 bases. The CDR3 runs to 16 residues. V lost 0 bases to trimming and J lost 3 bases; unmatched junction nucleotides: 4. Germline CDR1 reads SGDLS; CDR2 reads YYNGEE. In nucleotides, the CDR3 is TGTGCCAGCAGCGTAGGTAGTAGCGGGAGCTACAATGAGCAGTTCTTC. Protein product: CASSVGSSGSYNEQFF. Drawing the rest from reference TRBV9 and TRBJ2-1, the complete variable domain is DSGVTQTPKHLITATGQRVTLRCSPRSGDLSVYWYQQSLDQGLQFLIQYYNGEERAKGNILERFSAQQFPDLHSELNLSSLELGDSALYFCASSVGSSGSYNEQFFGPGTRLTVL.

The chain has TRBV28 and TRBJ2-7; 9 positions agree with TRBD2. Germline V gene data show CDR1 as MDHEN and CDR2 as SYDVKM. CDR3 length: 15 residues. V shed 4 bases and J 2 bases; nucleotides not matched to a gene: 6. In DNA, the CDR3 is TGTGCCAGCAGTTCTCCGGGACTAGCACCCTACGAGCAGTACTTC. Residues: CASSSPGLAPYEQYF.

The chain couples TRBV6-2 or TRBV6-3 to TRBJ1-4; 7 nucleotides align to TRBD1. J gave up 0 bases and V 5 bases, and 12 bases lay outside the gene matches. CDR1 is MNHEY and CDR2 is SVGEGT in the germline V gene. This CDR3 is 18 amino acids long. The CDR3 sequence: CASSLRDSPTATNEKLFF. The CDR3 coding sequence is TGTGCCAGCAGTCTCCGGGACAGCCCAACTGCAACTAATGAAAAACTGTTTTTT.

The rearrangement joins TRBV5-1 to TRBJ2-7; D might be TRBD1 (5 bases). The V gene's germline CDR1 is SGHRS and CDR2 YFSETQ. CDR3 length: 15 residues. Trimming stripped 0 bases from V and 0 bases from J, with 10 bases between. CDR3 in amino acids: CASSLGGHPSYEQYF. The CDR3 DNA reads as TGCGCCAGCAGCTTGGGCGGACACCCCTCCTACGAGCAGTACTTC.

CDR3 nucleotides: TGTGCCAGCAGCGTGGGACTAGAATCCTACAATGAGCAGTTCTTC. Translated: CASSVGLESYNEQFF. V is TRBV9 and J is TRBJ2-1; TRBD2 matches at 8 bases. The length of the CDR3 is 15 residues. Germline V gives CDR1 SGDLS, CDR2 YYNGEE. V trimming: 2 bases; J trimming: 1 base; junction bases outside the gene matches: 2.

The chain couples TRBV7-9 to TRBJ1-2; TRBD1 matches at 7 bases. The CDR3 runs to 14 residues. Trimming cost V 0 bases and J 6 bases; bases outside gene matches: 4. Germline-derived CDR1 and CDR2 are SEHNR and FQNEAQ (reference sequence). The CDR3 reads CASSLADRVHGYTF. CDR3 bases: TGTGCCAGCAGCTTAGCCGACAGGGTCCATGGCTACACCTTC.

The rearrangement joins TRBV7-8 to TRBJ2-3; tentative D call: TRBD2 (6 bases). CDR3 length equals 14 residues. Trimming cost V 3 bases and J 4 bases, with 11 bases left between them. Germline CDR1 and CDR2: SGHVS and FQNEAQ. CDR3 sequence (DNA): TGTGCCAGCAGCTTTGGCCGGAGGGCAGATACGCAGTATTTT. Residues: CASSFGRRADTQYF.

The chain is built from TRBV5-5 and TRBJ1-4; 9 bases are shared with TRBD1. Germline CDR1 is SGHKS and CDR2 is YYEKEE (reference sequence). After removal of 0 bases from V and 6 bases from J, the junction contained 12 bases not matched to a gene. The CDR3 sequence is 18 residues long. Here the CDR3 reads CASSLVYRGREVDEKLFF. DNA of the CDR3: TGTGCCAGCAGCTTGGTATACAGGGGGCGCGAGGTCGATGAAAAACTGTTTTTT.

This clone showed up just once. The chain carries TRBV5-1 and TRBJ1-3; 7 positions agree with TRBD1. The CDR3 covers 16 residues. V shed 6 bases, J shed 2 bases, and the junction held 11 bases outside the gene matches. Germline V gene data show CDR1 as SGHRS and CDR2 as YFSETQ. In nucleotides, the CDR3 is TGCGCCAGCACCACAGACAGGGCTTCGCCTGGAAACACCATATATTTT. Protein sequence: CASTTDRASPGNTIYF.

The chain couples TRBV5-1 to TRBJ1-6; 9 nucleotides line up with TRBD1. CDR1 and CDR2 from the germline V gene are SGHRS and YFSETQ. The junction had 5 bases not matched to a gene; V was cut back by 2 bases and J by 5 bases. The CDR3 covers 16 residues. The CDR3 bases are TGCGCCAGCAGCTTTTTCGGGACAGGGAATAATTCACCCCTCCACTTT. Its translation is CASSFFGTGNNSPLHF.

The rearrangement uses TRBV6-6 and TRBJ2-1; 9 nucleotides align to TRBD2. The V gene's germline CDR1 is MNHNY and CDR2 SVGAGI (reference sequence). The CDR3 extends over 15 amino acids. The V segment lost 5 bases and the J segment 2 bases; nucleotides outside the gene matches: 4. The CDR3 here is CASSRGGAAYNEQFF. The DNA of the CDR3 is TGTGCCAGCAGTCGCGGGGGGGCGGCCTACAATGAGCAGTTCTTC.

This chain connects TRBV24-1 to TRBJ2-2, with 7 bases matching TRBD2. The CDR3 is made up of 16 amino acids. The J segment lost 4 bases and the V segment lost 4 bases, leaving 8 bases of the junction unmatched. Germline V gene sequence: CDR1 KGHDR, CDR2 SFDVKD. The CDR3 nucleotides are TGTGCCACCAGTGACCGAGGACTAGTGGGCACCGGGGAGCTGTTTTTT. This encodes CATSDRGLVGTGELFF.

The chain carries TRBV24-1 and TRBJ1-4; D gene uncertain. Deletions cut 1 base from V and 1 base from J, with 6 bases between. The CDR3 is 15 residues long. Germline CDR1 is KGHDR and CDR2 is SFDVKD. CDR3 DNA: TGTGCCACCAGTGATTTAAACAAAACTAATGAAAAACTGTTTTTT. Translated, it gives CATSDLNKTNEKLFF.